This section outlines one T cell receptor (beta chain) sequence together with its context. The data belong to a study of CD8 T cells in Susac syndrome. When the RNA was reverse transcribed, random hexamers were used with an input of roughly 0.45 to 1 ug. Via MiXCR, TCRdb re-called the immunoSEQ multiplex PCR reads, giving one row per CDR3 protein. Of about 140,000 distinct CDR3 sequences listed, around 95% were seen once; the top ten hold around 0.2%. Germline V gene data show CDR1 as MNHEY and CDR2 as SMNVEV (reference sequence). Trimming removed 6 bases from V and 4 bases from J; junction bases left unmatched: 3. CDR3 length: 15 amino acids.

The chain carries TRBV27 and TRBJ2-1; 13 nucleotides match TRBD2. This clonotype was obtained from a human donor with Susac syndrome. Input material: CD8+ T cells from PBMCs. CDR3 sequence: CASSLGLAGYNEQFF. CDR3 nucleotides: TGTGCCAGCAGCCTGGGACTAGCGGGATACAATGAGCAGTTCTTC.